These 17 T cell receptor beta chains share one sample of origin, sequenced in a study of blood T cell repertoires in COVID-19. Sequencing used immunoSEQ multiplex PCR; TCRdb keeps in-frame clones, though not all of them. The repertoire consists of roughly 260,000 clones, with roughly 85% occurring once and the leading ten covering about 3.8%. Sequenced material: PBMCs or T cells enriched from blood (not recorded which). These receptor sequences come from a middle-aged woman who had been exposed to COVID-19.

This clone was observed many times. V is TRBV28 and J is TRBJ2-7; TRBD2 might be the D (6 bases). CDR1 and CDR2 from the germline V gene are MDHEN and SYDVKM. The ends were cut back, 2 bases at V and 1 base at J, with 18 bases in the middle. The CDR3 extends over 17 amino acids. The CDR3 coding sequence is TGTGCCAGCAGTTTAGACCTGGGTGTCGGGGGATCCTACGAGCAGTACTTC. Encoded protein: CASSLDLGVGGSYEQYF.

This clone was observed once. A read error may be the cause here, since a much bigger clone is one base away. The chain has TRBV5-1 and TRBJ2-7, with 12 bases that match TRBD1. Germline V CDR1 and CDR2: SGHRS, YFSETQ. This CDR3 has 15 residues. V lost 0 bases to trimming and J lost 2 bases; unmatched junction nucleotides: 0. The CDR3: CASSLGDRGPYEQYF. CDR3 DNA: TGCGCCAGCAGCTTGGGGGACAGGGGGCCCTACGAGCAGTACTTC.

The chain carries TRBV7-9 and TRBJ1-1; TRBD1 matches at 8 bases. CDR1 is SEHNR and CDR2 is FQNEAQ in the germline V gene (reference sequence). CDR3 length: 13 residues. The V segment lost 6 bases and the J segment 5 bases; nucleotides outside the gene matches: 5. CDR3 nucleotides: TGTGCCAGCAGGGACAGGGCTGTTACTGAAGCTTTCTTT. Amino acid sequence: CASRDRAVTEAFF.

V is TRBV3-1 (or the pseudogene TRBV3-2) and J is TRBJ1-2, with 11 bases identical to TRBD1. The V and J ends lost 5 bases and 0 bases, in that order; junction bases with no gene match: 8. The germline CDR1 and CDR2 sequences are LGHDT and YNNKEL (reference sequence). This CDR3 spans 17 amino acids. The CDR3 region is CASSAPGTGGTNYGYTF. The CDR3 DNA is TGTGCCAGCAGCGCGCCCGGGACAGGGGGAACTAACTATGGCTACACCTTC.

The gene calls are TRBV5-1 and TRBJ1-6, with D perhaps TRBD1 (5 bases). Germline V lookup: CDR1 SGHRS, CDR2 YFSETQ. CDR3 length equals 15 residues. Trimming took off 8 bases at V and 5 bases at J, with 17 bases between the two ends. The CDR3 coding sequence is TGCGCCAGTAGGGAGGGACCGAATAATAATTCACCCCTCCACTTT. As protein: CASREGPNNNSPLHF.

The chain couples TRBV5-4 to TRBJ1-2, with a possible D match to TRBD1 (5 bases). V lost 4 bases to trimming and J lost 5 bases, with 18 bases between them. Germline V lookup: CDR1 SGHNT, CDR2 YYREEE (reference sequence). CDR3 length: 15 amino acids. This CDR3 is CASSPSRAPLYGYTF. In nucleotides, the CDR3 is TGTGCCAGCAGCCCATCCAGGGCCCCTCTATATGGCTACACCTTC. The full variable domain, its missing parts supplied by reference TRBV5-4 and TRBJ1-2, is ETGVTQSPTHLIKTRGQQVTLRCSSQSGHNTVSWYQQALGQGPQFIFQYYREEENGRGNFPPRFSGLQFPNYSSELNVNALELDDSALYLCASSPSRAPLYGYTFGSGTRLTVV.

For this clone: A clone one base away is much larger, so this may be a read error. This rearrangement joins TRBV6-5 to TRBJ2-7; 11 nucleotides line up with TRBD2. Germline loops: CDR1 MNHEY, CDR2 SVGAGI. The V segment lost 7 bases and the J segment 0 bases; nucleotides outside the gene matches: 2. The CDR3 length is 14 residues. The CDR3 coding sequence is TGTGCCAGCACTGGGACTAGCGGCTCCTACGAGCAGTACTTC. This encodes CASTGTSGSYEQYF.

The CDR3 loop reads CASSVEGSPSPLHF. CDR3 nucleotide sequence: TGTGCCAGCAGCGTAGAGGGGTCCCCTTCACCCCTCCACTTT. This chain connects TRBV9 to TRBJ1-6; D perhaps matches TRBD1 (5 bases). The ends were cut back, 0 bases at V and 9 bases at J, with 10 bases in the middle. Per germline, CDR1 SGDLS and CDR2 YYNGEE. The CDR3 has 14 residues.

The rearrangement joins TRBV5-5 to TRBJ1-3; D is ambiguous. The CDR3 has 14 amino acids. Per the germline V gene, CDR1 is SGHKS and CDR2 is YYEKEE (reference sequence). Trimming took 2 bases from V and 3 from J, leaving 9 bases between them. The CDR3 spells CASSFAADGNTIYF. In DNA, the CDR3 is TGTGCCAGCAGCTTTGCAGCGGATGGAAACACCATATATTTT.

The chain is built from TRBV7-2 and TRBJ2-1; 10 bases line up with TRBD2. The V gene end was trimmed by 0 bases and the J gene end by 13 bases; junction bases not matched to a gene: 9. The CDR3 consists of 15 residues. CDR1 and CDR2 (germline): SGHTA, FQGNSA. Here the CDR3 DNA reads TGTGCCAGCAGCTTAGCCCCCCAGCGGGGGGGCCAACAGTTCTTC. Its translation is CASSLAPQRGGQQFF. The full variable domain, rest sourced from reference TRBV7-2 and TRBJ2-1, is GAGVSQSPSNKVTEKGKDVELRCDPISGHTALYWYRQSLGQGLEFLIYFQGNSAPDKSGLPSDRFSAERTGGSVSTLTIQRTQQEDSAVYLCASSLAPQRGGQQFFGPGTRLTVL.

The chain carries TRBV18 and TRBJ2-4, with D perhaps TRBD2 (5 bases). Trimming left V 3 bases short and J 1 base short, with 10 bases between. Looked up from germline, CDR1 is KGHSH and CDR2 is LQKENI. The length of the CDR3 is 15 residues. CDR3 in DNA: TGTGCCAGCTCACCTGCCGGGAACGCCAAAAACATTCAGTACTTC. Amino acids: CASSPAGNAKNIQYF.

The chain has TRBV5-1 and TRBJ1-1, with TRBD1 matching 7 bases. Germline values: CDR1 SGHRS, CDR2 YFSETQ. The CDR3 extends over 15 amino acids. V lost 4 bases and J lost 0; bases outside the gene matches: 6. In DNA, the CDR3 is TGCGCCAGCAGCGAACCGACAGGGCTGAACACTGAAGCTTTCTTT. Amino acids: CASSEPTGLNTEAFF.

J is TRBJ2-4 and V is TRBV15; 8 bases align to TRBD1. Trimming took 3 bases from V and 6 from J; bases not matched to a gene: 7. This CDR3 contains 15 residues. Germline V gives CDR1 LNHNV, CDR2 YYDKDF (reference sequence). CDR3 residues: CATSRFDRGGNIQYF. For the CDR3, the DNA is TGTGCCACCAGCAGGTTCGACAGGGGAGGAAACATTCAGTACTTC. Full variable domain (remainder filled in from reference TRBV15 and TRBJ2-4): DAMVIQNPRYQVTQFGKPVTLSCSQTLNHNVMYWYQQKSSQAPKLLFHYYDKDFNNEADTPDNFQSRRPNTSFCFLDIRSPGLGDTAMYLCATSRFDRGGNIQYFGAGTRLSVL.

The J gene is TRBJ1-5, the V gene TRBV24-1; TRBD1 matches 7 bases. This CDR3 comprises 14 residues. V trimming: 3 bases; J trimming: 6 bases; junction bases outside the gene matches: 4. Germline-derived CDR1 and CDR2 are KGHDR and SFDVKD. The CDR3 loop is CATSDATGFQPQHF. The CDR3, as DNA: TGTGCCACCAGTGATGCGACAGGGTTTCAGCCCCAGCATTTT.

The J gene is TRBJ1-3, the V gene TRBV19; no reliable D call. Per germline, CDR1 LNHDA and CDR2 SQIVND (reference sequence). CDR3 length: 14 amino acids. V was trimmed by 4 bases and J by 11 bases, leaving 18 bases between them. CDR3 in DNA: TGTGCCAGTAGTACACGCCGGACGGGAAGAGCCATATATTTT. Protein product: CASSTRRTGRAIYF.

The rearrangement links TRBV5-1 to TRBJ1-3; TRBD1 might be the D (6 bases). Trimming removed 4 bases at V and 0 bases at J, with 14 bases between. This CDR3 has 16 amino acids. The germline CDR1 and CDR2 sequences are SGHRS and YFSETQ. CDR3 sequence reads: CASSETGASSGNTIYF. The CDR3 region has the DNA TGCGCCAGCAGCGAGACAGGCGCAAGCTCTGGAAACACCATATATTTT.

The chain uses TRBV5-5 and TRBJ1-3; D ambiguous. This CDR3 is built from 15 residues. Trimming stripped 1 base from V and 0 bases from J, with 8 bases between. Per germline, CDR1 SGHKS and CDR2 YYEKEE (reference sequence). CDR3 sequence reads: CASSLNNYSGNTIYF. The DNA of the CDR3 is TGTGCCAGCAGCTTGAACAACTACTCTGGAAACACCATATATTTT.